This record concerns one TCR beta chain sequence. Some clones are missing from TCRdb's copy, which holds only in-frame ones; the method was immunoSEQ multiplex PCR. The sample includes around 330,000 clones, about 74% of them seen just once. This specimen belongs to a study of shared clonotypes between healthy human individuals. Every donor, a Caucasian adult, lived in Nashville, Tennessee. Germline V CDR1 and CDR2: MDHEN, SYDVKM. With 4 bases clipped from V and 4 bases from J, the junction kept 9 bases outside the gene matches. The CDR3 covers 15 residues. The sequence came from a man aged 30-40 years in good health. V usage is TRBV28 and J usage is TRBJ1-2; 7 bases agree with TRBD1. The material sequenced was memory CD4+ T cells sorted from blood. The subset is: CD45RA-negative fraction. The CDR3 reads CASSSTGATFYGYTF. CDR3 nucleotides: TGTGCCAGCAGTTCCACAGGGGCAACCTTCTATGGCTACACCTTC.